A selection of T cell receptor beta chains follows, all from one sample in a study of cytomegalovirus exposure and HLA in healthy donors. The protocol was immunoSEQ multiplex PCR, while the TCRdb copy is restricted to in-frame clones and leaves out a portion. In the table there are 150,000 to 200,000 clones, around three quarters of which are singletons. Sequenced sample: PBMCs. The receptors come from a man aged 40-49 years in good health and CMV-seropositive. The conserved cysteine and the conserved F or W are not part of the CDR3 here. Where a row states a size, it is once, few, many or the class of an expanded clone; other rows omit it.

>TRBV15|13|TRBJ1-2|.
ATSRDLTGGYGYT
>TRBV9|11|TRBJ1-1|.
ASSPGTAAEAF
>TRBV14|11|TRBJ2-5|once
ASSMTSAETQY
>TRBV7-2|15|TRBJ2-2|.
ASSRPGQGSGTGELF
>TRBV27|13|TRBJ1-1|.
ASTPGGRGNTEAF
>TRBV6-1|12|TRBJ2-7|.
ASSVRDTTYEQY
>TRBV19|13|TRBJ1-5|once
ASSIPRTGGQPQH
>TRBV7-2|13|TRBJ2-7|few
ASSRTGGSSYEQY
>TRBV6-5|13|TRBJ1-1|.
ASSVLGRVNTEAF
>TRBV7-2|14|TRBJ2-7|.
ASSSRLAGESYEQY
>TRBV9|13|TRBJ2-1|.
ASSVGGGPYNEQF
>TRBV2|12|TRBJ1-6|.
ASSGQVYNSPLH
>TRBV6-5|13|TRBJ2-5|.
ASSFSGGERETQY
>TRBV9|11|TRBJ1-2|.
ASSTGSAYGYT
>TRBV5-4|15|TRBJ2-5|.
ASSRSGGGRVQETQY
>TRBV5-1|12|TRBJ2-6|once
ASTPVVGANVLT
>TRBV27|12|TRBJ1-5|.
ATSGGASNQPQH
>TRBV15|12|TRBJ2-7|.
ATSSATGAYEQY
>TRBV27|11|TRBJ1-2|.
ASSFRREGGYT
>TRBV6-5|9|TRBJ1-2|.
ASRTGGGYT
>TRBV7-2|13|TRBJ1-1|few
ASSLLGFGSTEAF
>TRBV9|9|TRBJ2-3|.
ASSLTDTQY
>TRBV7-2|12|TRBJ1-6|once
ASSRDNGASPLH
>TRBV19|15|TRBJ2-3|once
ASIPWGASGGTDTQY
>TRBV30|13|TRBJ2-1|few
ARAFGGSSYNEQF
>TRBV5-6|13|TRBJ1-2|.
ASSLLLQGAGGYT
>TRBV2|12|TRBJ2-2|.
ASNSGGWTGELF
>TRBV6-5|12|TRBJ2-7|few
ASSFVPGQGEQY
>TRBV7-9|13|TRBJ2-5|.
ASSLGAGGQETQY
>TRBV18|11|TRBJ1-2|.
ASSLDRGYGYT
>TRBV25-1|12|TRBJ2-3|.
ASSESRELGTQY
>TRBV4-3|13|TRBJ2-7|.
ASSQDRSGLDEQY
>TRBV9|13|TRBJ1-6|few
ASSPPGQGNSPLH
>TRBV5-1|11|TRBJ1-1|.
ASSREYASEAF
>TRBV9|14|TRBJ2-3|.
ASSVGVAGGTDTQY
>TRBV6-5|13|TRBJ2-1|.
ASSYSTSGGEKQF
>TRBV6-1|10|TRBJ1-2|.
ASSAGAGGYT
>TRBV11-2|12|TRBJ2-7|.
ASSSPGGSYEQY
>TRBV6-1|12|TRBJ1-1|once
ASSETPGPTEAF
>TRBV5-1|12|TRBJ2-7|.
ASSSGQVEYEQY
>TRBV4-1|12|TRBJ1-4|.
ASSPQGQYEKLF
>TRBV4-3|12|TRBJ1-5|few
ASSQEGGIQPQH
>TRBV7-9|12|TRBJ2-1|.
ASSLGGANNEQF
>TRBV27|15|TRBJ2-3|few
ASSFVRGGASTDTQY
>TRBV4-3|12|TRBJ2-3|.
ASSQDARTDTQY
>TRBV4-3|13|TRBJ2-7|once
ASSPRAGGLYEQY
>TRBV4-2|13|TRBJ2-5|.
ASSQVMSGAETQY
>TRBV2|11|TRBJ1-1|.
ASSAPGNTEAF
>TRBV2|12|TRBJ2-2|.
ATLRGANTGELF
>TRBV4-1|13|TRBJ1-3|.
ASSQDRGPGNTIY
>TRBV9|13|TRBJ2-1|.
ASSPRDSSYNEQF
>TRBV19|11|TRBJ2-5|.
ASSIPPEETQY
>TRBV4-3|17|TRBJ2-6|.
ASSQDRATGISGANVLT
>TRBV2|10|TRBJ2-6|.
AVRVGANVLT
>TRBV4-2|12|TRBJ1-2|.
ASSQGSLGYGYT
>TRBV19|13|TRBJ2-5|.
ASSIAGTDQETQY
>TRBV6-5|10|TRBJ2-5|.
ASSTGGGEQY